The entry below describes one TCR beta chain. The V gene end was trimmed by 4 bases and the J gene end by 4 bases; junction bases not matched to a gene: 9. Germline V gene lookup returns CDR1 SGHNT and CDR2 YYREEE (reference sequence). The CDR3 sequence is 15 residues long. This entry belongs to a study of blood T cell repertoires in COVID-19. Study information: COVID-19 samples collected from the United States, Italy and Spain covered acute and convalescent phases.

Individuals drawn from 24 US areas were roughly 18 to 89 years old. Donors in Cohort 3 counted as recovered after two negative PCRs, clearance, or symptom resolution. Per the original data handling: Quantification of nucleated cells was approximated via reference gene primer amplification. Clones were sequenced by immunoSEQ multiplex PCR, and TCRdb holds only the in-frame ones, with some missing. V, J and clone size reflect that table, while D and trimming were determined from the DNA. The data show approximately 160,000 clones, over 75% seen once. Sequencing was performed on PBMCs or T cells enriched from blood (not recorded which). This clonotype originated in a woman aged 45 to 65 who had recovered from COVID-19. The J gene is TRBJ1-2, the V gene TRBV5-4; 8 positions agree with TRBD1. CDR3 in amino acids: CASSPDRGLGYGYTF. The CDR3 nucleotides read TGTGCCAGCAGCCCAGACAGGGGATTGGGCTATGGCTACACCTTC.